Listed below are T cell receptor beta chains from one sample, sequenced in a study of identical twins. TCRdb passed the 5' RACE reads through MiXCR, listing each CDR3 protein once. The sample contains some 1,700,000 distinct CDR3 sequences, around 29% of which appear only once. The sequenced material came from cord blood. Source of these receptors: a newborn girl in good health. Each CDR3 is given with its conserved first and last residue.

V gene	CDR3 protein
TRBV25-1	CASTPDPSGGELFF
TRBV5-1	CASSLNGQYTDTQYF
TRBV2	CASTTLGDRRYEQYF
TRBV7-2	CASSLVGLANEQYF
TRBV2	CASSGLGGYTEAFF
TRBV30	CAWTVLGEGDTQYF
TRBV6-5	CASSSRTPAGEGYTF
TRBV28	CAARGNTGELFF
TRBV5-1	CASSPGLQSYNEQFF
TRBV3-1	CASSHPGLSTDTQYF
TRBV2	CASRVTGYGDTQYF
TRBV20-1	CSARRSGAGGVETQYF
TRBV2	CASTDRATNEKLFF
TRBV2	CASSGRSAYYGCTF
TRBV20-1	CSGFRGSAYEQYF
TRBV27	CASSPQDRADTNTGELFF
TRBV5-1	CASSHPDRVDNEQYF
TRBV20-1	CGPLAGGIGKTQYF
TRBV21-1	CASSRARDRVCHEQYF
TRBV4-1	CASSQAVWETQYF
TRBV20-1	CSARGTSGEIYNEQFF
TRBV28	CASSPRPSAYEQYF
TRBV4-2	CASSQGDRDTEAFF
TRBV2	CASSAGGRTEAFF
TRBV14	CASSRSGTLTGELFF
TRBV10-3	CAISDSGQPNTEAFF
TRBV7-9	CASSSRTQKGLEPYEQYF
TRBV28	CASNREGAKNIQYF
TRBV2	CANRDRGDEQFF
TRBV7-9	CASSSGRGMGTSNYGYTF
TRBV7-2	CASSSRISNYGYTF
TRBV20-1	CSAGRAGAGDTQYF
TRBV20-1	CSARAGGPDTGELFF
TRBV9	CASSVPPVERSSYNEQFF
TRBV24-1	CATSDPSGITQYF
TRBV27	CASSFLPEGPYEQYF
TRBV27	CASSFELAGTGELFF
TRBV28	CASSGRIYRSYEQYF
TRBV20-1	CSARRGDRANNEQFF
TRBV20-1	CSAYRETEAFF
TRBV11-1	CASSFRDWNTGELFF
TRBV5-1	CASSLGQGLVNTEAFF
TRBV4-2	CASSQERRLAHSEQYF
TRBV29-1	CSVGTGVYEQYF
TRBV4-2	CASSHERGGYNEQYF
TRBV13	CASGRANQETQYF
TRBV7-6	CASRSSATGSSYNSPLHF
TRBV7-2	CASSLSHGRGYNEQFF
TRBV4-1	CASSQEAVTNYGYTF
TRBV7-9	CASSFDLAPSYEQYF